Shown below are 7 T cell receptor beta chains from a single sample sequenced in a study of T cell repertoires and HLA-DP antigens. Their specific antigens are unknown. TCRdb's table, derived via immunoSEQ multiplex PCR, lists solely in-frame clones and lacks some. Seen here are around 110,000 clones, about 91% observed once, and the top ten hold approximately 0.25%. The sample was CD4+ T cells from PBMCs. The receptor set was obtained from a woman under 30 in good health and CMV-seronegative.

The genes are TRBV19 and TRBJ2-5; D may match TRBD1 or TRBD2 (5 bases each). This CDR3 is built from 13 residues. With 5 bases removed from V and 5 bases from J, the gap between germline ends came to 12 bases. Germline V gene sequence: CDR1 LNHDA, CDR2 SQIVND (reference sequence). This CDR3 reads CASSPEWGETQYF. CDR3 bases: TGTGCCAGTAGTCCTGAATGGGGGGAGACCCAGTACTTC.

The genes are TRBV27 and TRBJ2-1; D call uncertain. This CDR3 is 14 amino acids long. The V gene lost 10 bases and the J gene lost 5 bases, with 18 bases spanning the gap. The germline CDR1 and CDR2 sequences are MNHEY and SMNVEV (reference sequence). The CDR3 coding sequence is TGTGCCACCTCAAGGTGGATGAGGAACAATGAGCAGTTCTTC. Protein product: CATSRWMRNNEQFF.

The chain is built from TRBV16 and TRBJ2-1, with 9 bases lining up with TRBD2. The CDR3 is 15 amino acids. In germline, CDR1 is KGHSY, CDR2 FQNENV. With V trimmed by 2 bases and J by 8 bases, 7 bases remained unmatched. The DNA for the CDR3 is TGTGCCAGCAGCCAAACCAGCGGGGGGTTATATGAGCAGTTCTTC. Translation: CASSQTSGGLYEQFF.

The rearrangement uses TRBV7-2 and TRBJ1-4; D may be TRBD1 (6 bases). The length of the CDR3 is 15 residues. V was pared by 5 bases and J by 7 bases, with 17 bases between. Germline V gene lookup returns CDR1 SGHTA and CDR2 FQGNSA. The CDR3 bases are TGTGCCAGCAGCGCTAACGGGGCGACAGGTGAAAAACTGTTTTTT. It translates to CASSANGATGEKLFF.

V gene TRBV7-3 combines with J gene TRBJ1-6, with 10 positions matching TRBD1. The CDR3 runs to 14 residues. CDR1 is SGHTA, CDR2 FQGTGA, per germline. V gave up 5 bases and J gave up 6 bases; unmatched junction bases: 1. In DNA, the CDR3 is TGTGCCAGCAGCCGGACAGGGGGTAATTCACCCCTCCACTTT. Translation gives CASSRTGGNSPLHF.

CDR3 coding DNA: TGTGCCAGCAGCCTCCGCCCGACAGGGGGCGCAGAGACCCAGTACTTC. Translating gives CASSLRPTGGAETQYF. The chain uses TRBV5-6 and TRBJ2-5; 10 nucleotides agree with TRBD1. CDR3 length equals 16 residues. Germline-derived CDR1 and CDR2 are SGHDT and YYEEEE. Trimming at V came to 4 bases and at J to 4 bases, leaving 10 bases not matched to a gene. The variable domain in full, with the rest retrieved from reference TRBV5-6 and TRBJ2-5, is DAGVTQSPTHLIKTRGQQVTLRCSPKSGHDTVSWYQQALGQGPQFIFQYYEEEERQRGNFPDRFSGHQFPNYSSELNVNALLLGDSALYLCASSLRPTGGAETQYFGPGTRLLVL.

This chain joins TRBV29-1 and TRBJ2-4; no firm D call. There are 12 residues in the CDR3. Germline CDR1 SQVTM, CDR2 ANQGSEA. Trimming cost V 5 bases and J 1 base, with 6 bases left between them. Written as DNA, the CDR3 is TGCAGCGTTTCCCCGGCCAAAAACATTCAGTACTTC. Translation gives CSVSPAKNIQYF.